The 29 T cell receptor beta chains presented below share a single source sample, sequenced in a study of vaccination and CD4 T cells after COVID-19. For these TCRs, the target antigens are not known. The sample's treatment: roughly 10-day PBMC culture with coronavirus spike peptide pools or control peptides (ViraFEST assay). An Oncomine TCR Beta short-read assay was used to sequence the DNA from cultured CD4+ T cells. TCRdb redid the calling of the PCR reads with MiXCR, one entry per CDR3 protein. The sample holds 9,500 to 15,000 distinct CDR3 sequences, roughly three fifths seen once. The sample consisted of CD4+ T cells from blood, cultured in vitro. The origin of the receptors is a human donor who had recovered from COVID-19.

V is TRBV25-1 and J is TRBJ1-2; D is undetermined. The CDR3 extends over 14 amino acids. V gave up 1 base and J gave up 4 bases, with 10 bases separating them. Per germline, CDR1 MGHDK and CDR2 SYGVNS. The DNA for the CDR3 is TGTGCCAGCAGTGAATCACAGACTACCTATGGCTACACCTTC. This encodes CASSESQTTYGYTF.

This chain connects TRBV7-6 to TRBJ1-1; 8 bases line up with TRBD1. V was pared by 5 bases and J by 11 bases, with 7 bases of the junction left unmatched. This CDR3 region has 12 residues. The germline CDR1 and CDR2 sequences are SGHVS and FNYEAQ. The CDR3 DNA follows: TGTGCCAGCAGCCAAGACAGGGGTCGGGCTTTCTTT. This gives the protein CASSQDRGRAFF.

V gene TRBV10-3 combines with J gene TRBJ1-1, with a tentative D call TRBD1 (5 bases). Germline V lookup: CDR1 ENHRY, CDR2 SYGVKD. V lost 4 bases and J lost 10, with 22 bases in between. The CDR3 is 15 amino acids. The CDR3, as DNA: TGTGCCATCAGTGGGACATCTATTGGCAGTAGTGGAGCTTTCTTT. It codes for CAISGTSIGSSGAFF.

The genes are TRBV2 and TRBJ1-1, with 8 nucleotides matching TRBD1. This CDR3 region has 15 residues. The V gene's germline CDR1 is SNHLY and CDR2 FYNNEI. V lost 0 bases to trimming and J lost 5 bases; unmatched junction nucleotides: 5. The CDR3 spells CASSEAQGARTEAFF. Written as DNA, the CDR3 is TGTGCCAGCAGTGAAGCGCAGGGGGCGCGTACTGAAGCTTTCTTT.

CDR3 protein: CASGLVTGGFNQPQHF. DNA for the CDR3: TGTGCTAGTGGTTTGGTAACCGGGGGATTCAATCAGCCCCAGCATTTT. The chain is built from TRBV12-5 and TRBJ1-5, with D maybe TRBD1 (5 bases). Trimming cost V 0 bases and J 3 bases, with 12 bases left between them. The CDR3 loop spans 16 amino acids. Per the germline V gene, CDR1 is LGHNT and CDR2 is FRNRAP.

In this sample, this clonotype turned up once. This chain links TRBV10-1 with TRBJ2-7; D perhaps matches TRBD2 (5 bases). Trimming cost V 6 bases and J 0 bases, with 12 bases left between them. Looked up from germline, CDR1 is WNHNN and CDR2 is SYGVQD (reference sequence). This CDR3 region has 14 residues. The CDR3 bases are TGCGCCAGCAGCGAACCGGGATGCTCCTACGAGCAGTACTTC. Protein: CASSEPGCSYEQYF.

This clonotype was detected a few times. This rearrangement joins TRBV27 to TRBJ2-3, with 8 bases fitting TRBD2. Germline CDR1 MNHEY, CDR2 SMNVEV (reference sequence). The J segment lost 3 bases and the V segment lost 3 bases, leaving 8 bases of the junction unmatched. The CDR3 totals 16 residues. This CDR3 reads CASSFGAAGGTDTQYF. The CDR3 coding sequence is TGTGCCAGCAGTTTCGGGGCGGCGGGAGGTACAGATACGCAGTATTTT.

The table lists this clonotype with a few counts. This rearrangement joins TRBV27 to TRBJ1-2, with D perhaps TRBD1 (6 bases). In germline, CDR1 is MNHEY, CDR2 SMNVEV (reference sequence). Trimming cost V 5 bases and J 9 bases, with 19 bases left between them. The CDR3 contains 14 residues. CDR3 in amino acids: CASSPQSQGSSYTF. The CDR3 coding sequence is TGTGCCAGCAGTCCCCAATCTCAGGGGTCGAGCTACACCTTC.

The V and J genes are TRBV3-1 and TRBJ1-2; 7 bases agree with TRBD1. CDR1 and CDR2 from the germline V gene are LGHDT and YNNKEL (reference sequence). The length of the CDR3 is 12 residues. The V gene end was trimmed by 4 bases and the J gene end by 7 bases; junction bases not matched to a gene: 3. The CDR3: CASSLEGAGYTF. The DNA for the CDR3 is TGTGCCAGCAGCCTTGAGGGGGCTGGCTACACCTTC. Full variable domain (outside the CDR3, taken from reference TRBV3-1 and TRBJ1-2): DTAVSQTPKYLVTQMGNDKSIKCEQNLGHDTMYWYKQDSKKFLKIMFSYNNKELIINETVPNRFSPKSPDKAHLNLHINSLELGDSAVYFCASSLEGAGYTFGSGTRLTVV.

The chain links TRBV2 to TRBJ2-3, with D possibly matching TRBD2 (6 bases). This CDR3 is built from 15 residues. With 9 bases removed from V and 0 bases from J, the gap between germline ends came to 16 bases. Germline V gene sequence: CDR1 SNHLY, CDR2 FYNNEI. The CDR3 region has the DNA TGTGCCAGTCTCGGGACTCCCTTCAGCACAGATACGCAGTATTTT. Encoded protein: CASLGTPFSTDTQYF.

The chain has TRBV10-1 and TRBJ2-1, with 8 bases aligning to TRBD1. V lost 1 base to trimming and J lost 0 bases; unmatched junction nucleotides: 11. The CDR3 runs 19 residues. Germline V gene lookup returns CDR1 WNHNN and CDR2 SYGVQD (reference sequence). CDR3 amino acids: CASSEWGPTGADSYNEQFF. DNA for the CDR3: TGCGCCAGCAGTGAGTGGGGCCCGACAGGGGCGGACTCCTACAATGAGCAGTTCTTC.

For the CDR3, the DNA is TGCAGTGCTAGACCCGAACCCCTCGGTACCCAGTACTTC. This codes for CSARPEPLGTQYF. V and J are TRBV20-1 and TRBJ2-5; D not resolved. Trimming took off 2 bases at V and 8 bases at J, with 15 bases between the two ends. The V gene's germline CDR1 is DFQATT and CDR2 SNEGSKA (reference sequence). The CDR3 is made up of 13 amino acids.

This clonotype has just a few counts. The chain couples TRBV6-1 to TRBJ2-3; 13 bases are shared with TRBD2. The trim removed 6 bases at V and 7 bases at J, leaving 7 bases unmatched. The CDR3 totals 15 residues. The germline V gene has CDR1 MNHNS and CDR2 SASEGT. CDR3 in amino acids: CASRKTSGRSNTQYF. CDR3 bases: TGTGCCAGCAGGAAGACTAGCGGGAGGAGTAATACGCAGTATTTT.

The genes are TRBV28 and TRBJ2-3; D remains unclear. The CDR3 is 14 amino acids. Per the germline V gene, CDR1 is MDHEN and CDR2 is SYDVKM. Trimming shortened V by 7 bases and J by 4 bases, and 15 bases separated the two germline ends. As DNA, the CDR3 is TGTGCCAGCAAGGGTTTCCCAATGCCAGATACGCAGTATTTT. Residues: CASKGFPMPDTQYF. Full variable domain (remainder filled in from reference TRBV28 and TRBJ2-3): DVKVTQSSRYLVKRTGEKVFLECVQDMDHENMFWYRQDPGLGLRLIYFSYDVKMKEKGDIPEGYSVSREKKERFSLILESASTNQTSMYLCASKGFPMPDTQYFGPGTRLTVL.

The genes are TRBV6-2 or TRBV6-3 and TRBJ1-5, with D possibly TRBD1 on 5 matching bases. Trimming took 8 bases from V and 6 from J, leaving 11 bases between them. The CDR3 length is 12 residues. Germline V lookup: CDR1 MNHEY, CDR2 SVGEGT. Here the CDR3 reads CASCGGSQPQHF. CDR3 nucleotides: TGTGCCAGCTGCGGGGGTTCTCAGCCCCAGCATTTT.

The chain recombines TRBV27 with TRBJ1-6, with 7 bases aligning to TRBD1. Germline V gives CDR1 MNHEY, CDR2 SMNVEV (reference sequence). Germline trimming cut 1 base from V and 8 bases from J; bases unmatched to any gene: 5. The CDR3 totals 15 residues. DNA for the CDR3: TGTGCCAGCAGTTTATACAGGGGACGGGATTCACCCCTCCACTTT. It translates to CASSLYRGRDSPLHF.

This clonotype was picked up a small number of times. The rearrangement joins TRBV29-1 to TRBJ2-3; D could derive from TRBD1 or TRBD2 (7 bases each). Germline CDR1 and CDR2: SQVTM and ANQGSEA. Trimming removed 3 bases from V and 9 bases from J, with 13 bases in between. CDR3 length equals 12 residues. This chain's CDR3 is CSVDRQGGTQYF. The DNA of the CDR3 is TGCAGCGTTGACCGTCAGGGGGGGACGCAGTATTTT.

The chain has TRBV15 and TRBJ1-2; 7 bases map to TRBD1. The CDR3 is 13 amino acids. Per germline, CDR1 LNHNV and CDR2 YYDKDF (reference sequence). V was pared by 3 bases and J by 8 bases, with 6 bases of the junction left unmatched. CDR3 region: CATSSDRALGYTF. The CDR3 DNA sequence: TGTGCCACCAGCAGTGACAGGGCCTTGGGCTACACCTTC.

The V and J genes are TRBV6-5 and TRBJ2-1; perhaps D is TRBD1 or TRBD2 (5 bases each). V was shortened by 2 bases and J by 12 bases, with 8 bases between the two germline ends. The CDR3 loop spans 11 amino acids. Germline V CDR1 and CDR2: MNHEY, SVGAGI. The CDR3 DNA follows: TGTGCCAGCAGTTACGGGGGTCCGCAGTTCTTC. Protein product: CASSYGGPQFF.

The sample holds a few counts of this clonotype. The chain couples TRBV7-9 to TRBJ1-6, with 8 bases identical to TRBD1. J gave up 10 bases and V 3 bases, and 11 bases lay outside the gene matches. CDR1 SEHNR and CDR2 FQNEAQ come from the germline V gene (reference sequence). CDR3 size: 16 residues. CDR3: CASSLARRTGNSPLHF. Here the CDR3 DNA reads TGTGCCAGCAGCTTGGCTCGAAGGACAGGGAACTCACCCCTCCACTTT.

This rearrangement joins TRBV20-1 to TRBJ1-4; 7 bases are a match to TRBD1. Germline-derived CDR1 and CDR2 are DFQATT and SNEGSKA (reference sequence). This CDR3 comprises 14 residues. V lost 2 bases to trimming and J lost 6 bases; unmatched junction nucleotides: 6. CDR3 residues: CSARLTGWDEKLFF. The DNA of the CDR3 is TGCAGTGCTAGATTGACAGGGTGGGATGAAAAACTGTTTTTT.

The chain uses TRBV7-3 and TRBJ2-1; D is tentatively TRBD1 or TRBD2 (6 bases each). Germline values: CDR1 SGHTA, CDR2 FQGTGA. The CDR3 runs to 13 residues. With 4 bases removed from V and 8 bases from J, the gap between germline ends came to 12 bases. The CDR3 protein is CASSSPGEDEQFF. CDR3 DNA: TGTGCCAGCAGCTCTCCAGGGGAGGATGAGCAGTTCTTC.

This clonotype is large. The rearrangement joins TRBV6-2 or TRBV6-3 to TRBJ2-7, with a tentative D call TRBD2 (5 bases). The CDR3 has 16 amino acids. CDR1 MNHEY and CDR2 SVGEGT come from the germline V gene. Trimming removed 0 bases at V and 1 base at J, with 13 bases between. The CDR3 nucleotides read TGTGCCAGCAGTTACTCGAGTGGGAGACAATCCTACGAGCAGTACTTC. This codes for CASSYSSGRQSYEQYF.

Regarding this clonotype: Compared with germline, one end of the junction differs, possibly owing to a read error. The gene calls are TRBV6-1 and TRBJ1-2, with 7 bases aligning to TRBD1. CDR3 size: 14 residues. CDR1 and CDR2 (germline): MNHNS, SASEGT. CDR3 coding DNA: TGTACCAGCAGCGTCGTACAGGGGTCCTATGGCTACACCTTC. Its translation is CTSSVVQGSYGYTF.

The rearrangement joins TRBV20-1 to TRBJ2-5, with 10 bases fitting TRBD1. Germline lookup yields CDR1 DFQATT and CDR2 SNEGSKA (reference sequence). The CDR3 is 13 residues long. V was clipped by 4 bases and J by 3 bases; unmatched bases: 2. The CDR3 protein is CSATGQGEETQYF. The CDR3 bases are TGCAGTGCTACCGGACAGGGGGAAGAGACCCAGTACTTC.

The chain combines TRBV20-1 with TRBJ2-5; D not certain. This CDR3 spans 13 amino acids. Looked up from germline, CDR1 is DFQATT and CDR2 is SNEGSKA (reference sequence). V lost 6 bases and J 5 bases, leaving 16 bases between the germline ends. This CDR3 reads CSALSKDGETQYF. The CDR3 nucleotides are TGCAGTGCCCTTTCGAAGGACGGGGAGACCCAGTACTTC.

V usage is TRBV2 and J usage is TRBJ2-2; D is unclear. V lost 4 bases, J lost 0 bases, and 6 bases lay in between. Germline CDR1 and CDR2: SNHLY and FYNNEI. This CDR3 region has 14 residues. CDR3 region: CASSVASNTGELFF. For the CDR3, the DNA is TGTGCCAGCAGTGTGGCGTCGAACACCGGGGAGCTGTTTTTT.

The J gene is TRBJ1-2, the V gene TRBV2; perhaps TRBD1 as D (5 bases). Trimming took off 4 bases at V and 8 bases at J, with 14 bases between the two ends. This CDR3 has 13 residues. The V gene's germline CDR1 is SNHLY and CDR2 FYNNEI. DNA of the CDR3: TGTGCCAGCAGTGCGGCAGGGTATGGCGGCTACACCTTC. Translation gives CASSAAGYGGYTF.

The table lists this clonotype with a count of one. CDR3 in DNA: TGTGCCAGCAGTTACGGGGGTCAGGGCGCTGAAGCTTTCTTT. It translates to CASSYGGQGAEAFF. The V and J genes are TRBV6-5 and TRBJ1-1, with D possibly TRBD1 on 5 matching bases. Germline CDR1 MNHEY, CDR2 SVGAGI. V lost 2 bases, J lost 6 bases, and 13 bases lay in between. This CDR3 has 14 residues.